This TCR beta chain emerged from a study of blood T cell repertoires in COVID-19. Study-level background: From the United States, Italy and Spain came samples of acute and convalescent COVID-19.

This CDR3 is 16 amino acids long. Trimming took 4 bases from V and 9 from J; bases not matched to a gene: 7. Germline assignment: CDR1 LGHDT and CDR2 YNNKEL (reference sequence). The repertoire was sequenced with immunoSEQ multiplex PCR; TCRdb's copy has only in-frame clones and lacks some. The sample yields 200,000 to 300,000 clones, approximately 90% seen once. This receptor was taken from a woman aged 40 to 50 who had recovered from COVID-19. The sample was peripheral blood. The chain combines TRBV3-1 (or the pseudogene TRBV3-2) with TRBJ2-1, with 15 bases that match TRBD2. The CDR3 here is CASSPTGLAGGGEQFF. The CDR3 DNA reads as TGTGCCAGCAGCCCCACCGGACTAGCGGGGGGGGGTGAGCAGTTCTTC.